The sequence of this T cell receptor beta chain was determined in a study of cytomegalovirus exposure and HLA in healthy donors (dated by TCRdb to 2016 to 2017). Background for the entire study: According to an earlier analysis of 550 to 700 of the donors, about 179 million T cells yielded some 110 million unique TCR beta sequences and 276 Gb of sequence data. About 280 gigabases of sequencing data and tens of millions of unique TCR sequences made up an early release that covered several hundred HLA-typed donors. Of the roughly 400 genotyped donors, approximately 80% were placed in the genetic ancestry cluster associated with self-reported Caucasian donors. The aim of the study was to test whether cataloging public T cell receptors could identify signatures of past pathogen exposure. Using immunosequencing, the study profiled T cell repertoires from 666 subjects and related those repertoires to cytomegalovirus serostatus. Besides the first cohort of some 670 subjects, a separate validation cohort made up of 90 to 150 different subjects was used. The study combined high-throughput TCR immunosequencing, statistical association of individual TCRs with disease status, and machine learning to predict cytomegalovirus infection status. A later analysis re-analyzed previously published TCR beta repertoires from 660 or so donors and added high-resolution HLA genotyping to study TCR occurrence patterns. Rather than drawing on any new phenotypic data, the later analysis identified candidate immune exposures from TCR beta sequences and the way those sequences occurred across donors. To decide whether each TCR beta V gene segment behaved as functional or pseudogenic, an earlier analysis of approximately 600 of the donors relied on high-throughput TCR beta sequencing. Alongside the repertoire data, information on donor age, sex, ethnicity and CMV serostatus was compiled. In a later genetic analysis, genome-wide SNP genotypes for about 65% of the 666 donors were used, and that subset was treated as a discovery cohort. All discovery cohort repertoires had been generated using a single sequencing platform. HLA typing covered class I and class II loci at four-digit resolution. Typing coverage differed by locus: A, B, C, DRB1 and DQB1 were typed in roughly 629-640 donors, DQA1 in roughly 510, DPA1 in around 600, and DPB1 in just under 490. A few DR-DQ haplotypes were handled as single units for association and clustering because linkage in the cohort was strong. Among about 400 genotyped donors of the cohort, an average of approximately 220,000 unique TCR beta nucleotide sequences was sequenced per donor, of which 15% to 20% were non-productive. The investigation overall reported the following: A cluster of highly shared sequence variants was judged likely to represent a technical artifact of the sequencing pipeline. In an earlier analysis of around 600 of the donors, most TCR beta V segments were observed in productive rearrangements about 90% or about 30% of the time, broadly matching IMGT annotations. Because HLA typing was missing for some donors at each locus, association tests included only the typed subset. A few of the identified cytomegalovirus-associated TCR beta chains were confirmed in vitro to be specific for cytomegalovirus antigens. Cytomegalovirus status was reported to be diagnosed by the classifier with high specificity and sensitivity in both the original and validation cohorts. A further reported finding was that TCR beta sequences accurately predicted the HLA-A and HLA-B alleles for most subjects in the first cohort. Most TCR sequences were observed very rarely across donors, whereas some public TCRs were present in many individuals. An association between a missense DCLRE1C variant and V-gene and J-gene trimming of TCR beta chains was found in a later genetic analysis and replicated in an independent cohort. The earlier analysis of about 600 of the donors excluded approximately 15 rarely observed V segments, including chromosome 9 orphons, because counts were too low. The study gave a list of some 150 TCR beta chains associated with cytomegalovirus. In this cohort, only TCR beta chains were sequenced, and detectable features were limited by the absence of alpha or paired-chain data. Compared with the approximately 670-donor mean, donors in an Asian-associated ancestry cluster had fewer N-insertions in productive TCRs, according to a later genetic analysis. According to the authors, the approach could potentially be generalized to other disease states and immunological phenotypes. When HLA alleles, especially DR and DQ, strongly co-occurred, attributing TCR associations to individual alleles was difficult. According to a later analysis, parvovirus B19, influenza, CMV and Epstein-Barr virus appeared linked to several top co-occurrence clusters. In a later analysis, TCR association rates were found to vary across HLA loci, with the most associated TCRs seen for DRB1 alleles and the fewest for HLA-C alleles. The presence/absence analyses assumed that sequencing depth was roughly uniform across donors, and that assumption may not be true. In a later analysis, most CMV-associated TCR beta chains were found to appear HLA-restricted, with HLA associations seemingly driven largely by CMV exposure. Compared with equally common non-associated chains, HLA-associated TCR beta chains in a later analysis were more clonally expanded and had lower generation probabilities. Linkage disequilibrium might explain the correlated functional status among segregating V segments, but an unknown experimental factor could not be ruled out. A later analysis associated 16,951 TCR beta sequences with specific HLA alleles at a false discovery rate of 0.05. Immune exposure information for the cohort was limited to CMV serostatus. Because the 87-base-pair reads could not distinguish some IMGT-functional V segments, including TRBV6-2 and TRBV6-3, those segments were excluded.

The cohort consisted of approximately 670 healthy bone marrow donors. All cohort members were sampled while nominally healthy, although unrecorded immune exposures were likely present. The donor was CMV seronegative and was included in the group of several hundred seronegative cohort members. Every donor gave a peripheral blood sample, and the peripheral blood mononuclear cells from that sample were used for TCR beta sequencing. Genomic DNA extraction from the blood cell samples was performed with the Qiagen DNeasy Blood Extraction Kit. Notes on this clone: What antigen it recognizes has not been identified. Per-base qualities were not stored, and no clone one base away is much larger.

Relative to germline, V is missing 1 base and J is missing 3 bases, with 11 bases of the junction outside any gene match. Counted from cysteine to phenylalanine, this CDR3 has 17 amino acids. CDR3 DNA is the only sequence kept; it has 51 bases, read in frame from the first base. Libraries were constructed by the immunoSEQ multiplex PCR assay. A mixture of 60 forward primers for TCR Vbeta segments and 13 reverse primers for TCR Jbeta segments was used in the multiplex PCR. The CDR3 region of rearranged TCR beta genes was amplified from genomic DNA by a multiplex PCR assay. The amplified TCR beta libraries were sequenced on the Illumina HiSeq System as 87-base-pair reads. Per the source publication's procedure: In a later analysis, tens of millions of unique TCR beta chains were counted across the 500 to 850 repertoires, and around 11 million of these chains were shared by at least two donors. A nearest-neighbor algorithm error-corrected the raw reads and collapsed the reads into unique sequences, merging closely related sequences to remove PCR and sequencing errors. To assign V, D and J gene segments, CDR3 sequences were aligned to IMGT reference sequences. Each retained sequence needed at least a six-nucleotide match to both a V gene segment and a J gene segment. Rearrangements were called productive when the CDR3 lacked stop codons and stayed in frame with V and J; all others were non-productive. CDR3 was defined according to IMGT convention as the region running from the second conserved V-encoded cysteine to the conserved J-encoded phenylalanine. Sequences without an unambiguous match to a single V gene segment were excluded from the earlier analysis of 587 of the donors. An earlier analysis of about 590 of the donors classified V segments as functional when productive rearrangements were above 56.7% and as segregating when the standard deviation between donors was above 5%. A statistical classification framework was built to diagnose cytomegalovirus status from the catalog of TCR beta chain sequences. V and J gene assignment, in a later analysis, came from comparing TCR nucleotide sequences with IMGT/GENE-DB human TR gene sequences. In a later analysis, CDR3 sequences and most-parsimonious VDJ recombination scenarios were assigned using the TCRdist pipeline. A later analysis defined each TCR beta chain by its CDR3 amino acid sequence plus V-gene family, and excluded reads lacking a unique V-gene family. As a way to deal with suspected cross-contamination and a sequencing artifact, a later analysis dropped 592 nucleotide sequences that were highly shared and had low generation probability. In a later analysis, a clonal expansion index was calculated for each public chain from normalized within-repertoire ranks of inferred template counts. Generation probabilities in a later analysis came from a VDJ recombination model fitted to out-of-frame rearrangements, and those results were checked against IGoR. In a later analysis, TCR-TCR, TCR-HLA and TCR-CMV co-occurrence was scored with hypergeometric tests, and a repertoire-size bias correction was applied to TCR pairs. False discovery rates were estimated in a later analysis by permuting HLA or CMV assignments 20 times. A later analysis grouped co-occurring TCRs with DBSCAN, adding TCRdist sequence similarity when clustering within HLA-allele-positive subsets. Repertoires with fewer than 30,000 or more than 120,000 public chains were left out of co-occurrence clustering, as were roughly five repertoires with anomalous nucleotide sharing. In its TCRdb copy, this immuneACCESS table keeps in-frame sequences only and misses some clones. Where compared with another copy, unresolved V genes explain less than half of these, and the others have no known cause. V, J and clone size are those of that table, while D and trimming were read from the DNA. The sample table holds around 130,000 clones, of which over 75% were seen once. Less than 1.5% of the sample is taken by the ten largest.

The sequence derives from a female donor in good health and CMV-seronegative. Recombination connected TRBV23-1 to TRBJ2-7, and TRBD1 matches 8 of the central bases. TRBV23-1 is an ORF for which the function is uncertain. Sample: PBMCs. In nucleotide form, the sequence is TGCGCCAGCAGTCAATTCCATTGTGGACAGGGTGACTACGAGCAGTACTTC. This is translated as CASSQFHCGQGDYEQYF.